Listed here are 5 T cell receptor beta chains from one sample, sequenced in a study of shared clonotypes between healthy human individuals. Some clones are missing from TCRdb's copy, which holds only in-frame ones; the method was immunoSEQ multiplex PCR. Seen here are 450,000 to 500,000 clones, more than 65% observed once, and the top ten hold approximately 12%. The sequencing input was PBMCs. Source of these receptors: a woman aged 40 to 50 in good health. Some clones in this sample may be carry-over from other donors' samples.

This clone was observed a handful of times. This probably arose from a read error, given a far larger clone one base away. The chain has TRBV2 and TRBJ2-5; TRBD2 matches at 15 bases. The CDR3 covers 14 residues. The V gene end was trimmed by 6 bases and the J gene end by 12 bases; junction bases not matched to a gene: 8. Per the germline V gene, CDR1 is SNHLY and CDR2 is FYNNEI. CDR3 sequence: CASSYGTSGGPEYF. CDR3 nucleotides: TGTGCCAGCAGCTATGGGACTAGCGGGGGGCCGGAGTACTTC.

Points on this clone: A read error likely explains this, since a far larger clone differs by one base. J is TRBJ1-5 and V is TRBV5-1, with D possibly TRBD1 on 5 matching bases. Germline CDR1 reads SGHRS; CDR2 reads YFSETQ. The CDR3 sequence is 16 residues long. The CDR3 DNA follows: TGCTCCAGCAGCTTGGAACCCGGGACCCCCAATCAGCCCCAGCATTTT. Protein: CSSSLEPGTPNQPQHF. Using reference TRBV5-1 and TRBJ1-5 for the parts outside the CDR3, the full variable domain is KAGVTQTPRYLIKTRGQQVTLSCSPISGHRSVSWYQQTPGQGLQFLFEYFSETQRNKGNFPGRFSGRQFSNSRSEMNVSTLELGDSALYLCSSSLEPGTPNQPQHFGDGTRLSIL.

In the case of this clone: It differs at one base from a far larger clone, so likely a read error. The CDR3 is CASSLARAGGIGEMFF. DNA for the CDR3: TGCGCCAGCAGCTTGGCCCGAGCAGGGGGCATCGGGGAGATGTTTTTT. This chain uses TRBV5-1 with TRBJ2-2; 8 bases align to TRBD1. CDR3 length: 16 amino acids. CDR1 is SGHRS and CDR2 is YFSETQ in the germline V gene.

V and J are TRBV27 and TRBJ1-1; D is ambiguous. Germline V gene lookup returns CDR1 MNHEY and CDR2 SMNVEV (reference sequence). Trimming shortened V by 3 bases and J by 5 bases, and 10 bases separated the two germline ends. CDR3 size: 13 residues. The CDR3 region has the DNA TGTGCCAGCAGTTTCCAGCGTCTGACTGAAGCTTTCTTT. Its protein product is CASSFQRLTEAFF.

Concerning this clone itself: The likely explanation is a read error, given a far larger clone one base away. The V gene is TRBV5-1, the J gene TRBJ1-2; 10 positions agree with TRBD1. This CDR3 has 14 residues. V gave up 0 bases and J gave up 9 bases; unmatched junction bases: 5. The germline V gene encodes CDR1 SGHRS and CDR2 YFSETQ. CDR3 sequence reads: CASSLGQGADSYTF. DNA of the CDR3: TGCGCCAGCAGCTTGGGACAGGGGGCGGATAGCTACACCTTC.